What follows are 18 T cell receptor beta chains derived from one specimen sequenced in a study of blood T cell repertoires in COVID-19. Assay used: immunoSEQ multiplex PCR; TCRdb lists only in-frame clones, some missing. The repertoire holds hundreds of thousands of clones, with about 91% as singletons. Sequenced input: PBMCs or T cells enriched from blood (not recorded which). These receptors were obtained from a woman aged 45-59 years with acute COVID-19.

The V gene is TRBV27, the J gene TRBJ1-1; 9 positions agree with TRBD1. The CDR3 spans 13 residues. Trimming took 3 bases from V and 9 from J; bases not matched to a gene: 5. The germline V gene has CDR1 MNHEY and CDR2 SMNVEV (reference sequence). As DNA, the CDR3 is TGTGCCAGCAGTTTTGGGACAGGGTCTCAAGCTTTCTTT. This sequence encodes CASSFGTGSQAFF.

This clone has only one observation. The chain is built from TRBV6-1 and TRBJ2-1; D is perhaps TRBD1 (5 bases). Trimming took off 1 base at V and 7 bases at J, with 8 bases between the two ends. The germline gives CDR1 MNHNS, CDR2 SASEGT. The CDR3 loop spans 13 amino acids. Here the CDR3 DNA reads TGTGCCAGCAGTGAAGATTCAGGGAATGAGCAGTTCTTC. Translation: CASSEDSGNEQFF.

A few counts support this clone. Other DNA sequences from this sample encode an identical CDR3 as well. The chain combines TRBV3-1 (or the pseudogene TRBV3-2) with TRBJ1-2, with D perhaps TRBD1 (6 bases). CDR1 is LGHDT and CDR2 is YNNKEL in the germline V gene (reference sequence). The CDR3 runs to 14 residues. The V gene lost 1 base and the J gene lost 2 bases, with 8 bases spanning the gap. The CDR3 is CASSQATGNYGYTF. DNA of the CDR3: TGTGCCAGCAGCCAAGCTACAGGGAACTATGGCTACACCTTC.

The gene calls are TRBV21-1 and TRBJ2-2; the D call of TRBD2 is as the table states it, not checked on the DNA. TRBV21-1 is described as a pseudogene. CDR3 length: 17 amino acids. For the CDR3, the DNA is TGTGCCAGCAGCACATTCCCACCCAGCGTCCTGCGCGGGGAGCTGTTTTTT. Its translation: CASSTFPPSVLRGELFF.

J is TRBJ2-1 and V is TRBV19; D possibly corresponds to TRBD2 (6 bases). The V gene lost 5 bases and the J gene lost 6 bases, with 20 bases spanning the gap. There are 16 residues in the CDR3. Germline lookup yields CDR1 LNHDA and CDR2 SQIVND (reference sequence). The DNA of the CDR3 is TGTGCCAGTAGTCCCCGGGGCGGCGGGAAGGGCAATGAGCAGTTCTTC. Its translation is CASSPRGGGKGNEQFF.

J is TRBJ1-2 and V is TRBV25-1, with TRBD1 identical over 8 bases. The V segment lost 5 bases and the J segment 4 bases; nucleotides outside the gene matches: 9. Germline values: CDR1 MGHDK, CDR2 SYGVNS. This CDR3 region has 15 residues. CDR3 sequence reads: CASSFTGQAPYGYTF. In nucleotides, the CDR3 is TGTGCCAGCAGTTTTACGGGACAGGCGCCCTATGGCTACACCTTC.

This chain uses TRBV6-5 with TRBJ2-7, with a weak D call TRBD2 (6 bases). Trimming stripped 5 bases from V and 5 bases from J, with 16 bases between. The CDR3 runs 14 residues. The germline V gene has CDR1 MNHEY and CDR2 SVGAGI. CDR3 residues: CASSPGLRGHEQYF. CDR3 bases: TGTGCCAGCAGTCCGGGGTTGCGGGGCCACGAGCAGTACTTC.

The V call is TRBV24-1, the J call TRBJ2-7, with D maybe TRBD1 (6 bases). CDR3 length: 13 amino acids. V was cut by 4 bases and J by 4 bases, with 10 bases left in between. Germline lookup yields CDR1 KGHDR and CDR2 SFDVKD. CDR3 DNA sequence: TGTGCCACCAGTGACGGGACACTATACGAGCAGTACTTC. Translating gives CATSDGTLYEQYF.

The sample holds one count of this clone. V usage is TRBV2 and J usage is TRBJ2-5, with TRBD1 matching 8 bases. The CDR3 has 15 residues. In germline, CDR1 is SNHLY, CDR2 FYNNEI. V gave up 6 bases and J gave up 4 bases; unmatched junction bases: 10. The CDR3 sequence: CASSGLSGTGETQYF. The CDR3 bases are TGTGCCAGCAGCGGACTTTCCGGGACAGGAGAGACCCAGTACTTC.

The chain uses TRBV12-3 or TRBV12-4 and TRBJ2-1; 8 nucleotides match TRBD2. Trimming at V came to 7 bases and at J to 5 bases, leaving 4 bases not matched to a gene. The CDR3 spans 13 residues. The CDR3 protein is CASTREGHNEQFF. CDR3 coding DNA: TGTGCCAGCACCCGGGAGGGGCACAATGAGCAGTTCTTC.

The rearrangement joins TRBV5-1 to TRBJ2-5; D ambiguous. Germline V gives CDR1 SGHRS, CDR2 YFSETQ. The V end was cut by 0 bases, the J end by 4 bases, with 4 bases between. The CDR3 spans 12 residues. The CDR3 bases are TGCGCCAGCAGCTTGGCCTCAGAGACCCAGTACTTC. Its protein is CASSLASETQYF.

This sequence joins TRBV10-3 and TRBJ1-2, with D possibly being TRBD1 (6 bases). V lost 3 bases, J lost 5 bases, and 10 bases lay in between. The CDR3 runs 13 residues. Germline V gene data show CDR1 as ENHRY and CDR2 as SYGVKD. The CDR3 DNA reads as TGTGCCATCAGTGACTCAGGGGTATATGGCTACACCTTC. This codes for CAISDSGVYGYTF.

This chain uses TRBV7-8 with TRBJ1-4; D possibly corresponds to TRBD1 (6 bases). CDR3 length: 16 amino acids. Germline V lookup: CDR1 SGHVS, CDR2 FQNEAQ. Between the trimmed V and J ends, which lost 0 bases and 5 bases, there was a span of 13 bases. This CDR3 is CASSLASGGLNEKLFF. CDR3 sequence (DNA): TGTGCCAGCAGCTTAGCCAGCGGGGGGCTCAATGAAAAACTGTTTTTT.

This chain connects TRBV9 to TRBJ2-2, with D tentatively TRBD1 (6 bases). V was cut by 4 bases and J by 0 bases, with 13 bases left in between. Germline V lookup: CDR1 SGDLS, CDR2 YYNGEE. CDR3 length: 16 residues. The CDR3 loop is CASSTHRVANTGELFF. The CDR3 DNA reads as TGTGCCAGCAGCACACACAGGGTAGCGAACACCGGGGAGCTGTTTTTT.

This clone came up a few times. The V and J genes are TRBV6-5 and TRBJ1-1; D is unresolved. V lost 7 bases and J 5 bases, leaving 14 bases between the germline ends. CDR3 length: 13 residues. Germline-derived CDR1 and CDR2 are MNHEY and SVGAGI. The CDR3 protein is CASILRVGTEAFF. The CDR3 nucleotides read TGTGCCAGCATCCTGAGGGTGGGGACTGAAGCTTTCTTT.

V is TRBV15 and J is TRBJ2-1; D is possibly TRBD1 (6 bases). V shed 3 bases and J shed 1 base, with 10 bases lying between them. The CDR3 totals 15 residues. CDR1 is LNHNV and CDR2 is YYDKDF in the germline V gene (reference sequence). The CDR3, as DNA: TGTGCCACCAGCAGGAGGACAGTTTCCTACAATGAGCAGTTCTTC. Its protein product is CATSRRTVSYNEQFF.

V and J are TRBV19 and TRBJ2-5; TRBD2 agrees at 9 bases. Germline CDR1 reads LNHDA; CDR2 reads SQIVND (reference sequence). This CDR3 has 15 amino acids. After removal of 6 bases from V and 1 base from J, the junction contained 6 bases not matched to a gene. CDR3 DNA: TGTGCCAGTAGCGGACTAGCGCAAACCCAAGAGACCCAGTACTTC. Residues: CASSGLAQTQETQYF.

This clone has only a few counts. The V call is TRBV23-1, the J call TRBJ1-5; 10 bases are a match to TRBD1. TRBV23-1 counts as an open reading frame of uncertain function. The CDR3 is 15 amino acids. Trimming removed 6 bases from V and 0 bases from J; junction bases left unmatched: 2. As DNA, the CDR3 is TGCGCCAGCAGCGGGACAGGGGATAGCAATCAGCCCCAGCATTTT. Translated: CASSGTGDSNQPQHF.